These 30 T cell receptor beta chains were sequenced from one sample in a study of blood T cell repertoires in COVID-19. TCRdb's copy holds only in-frame clones and misses some; the assay was immunoSEQ multiplex PCR. The sample has fewer than 450,000 clones, around 86% seen once. Sequencing was carried out using peripheral blood. All receptors come from a woman aged 45-65 years with COVID-19, enrolled during active disease.

The V gene is TRBV11-2, the J gene TRBJ1-1; 7 bases align to TRBD1. The V gene's germline CDR1 is SGHAT and CDR2 FQNNGV. This CDR3 spans 15 amino acids. The V segment lost 3 bases and the J segment 1 base; nucleotides outside the gene matches: 5. The CDR3 sequence: CASSLLNRGNTEAFF. CDR3 in DNA: TGTGCCAGCAGCTTGCTTAACAGGGGGAACACTGAAGCTTTCTTT.

The gene calls are TRBV9 and TRBJ2-1; 13 bases fit TRBD2. Germline V gives CDR1 SGDLS, CDR2 YYNGEE. The trim removed 4 bases at V and 9 bases at J, leaving 10 bases unmatched. CDR3 size: 16 residues. CDR3 amino acids: CASSPPGTSGIGEQFF. The CDR3 DNA follows: TGTGCCAGCAGCCCTCCCGGGACTAGCGGGATCGGTGAGCAGTTCTTC.

The rearrangement uses TRBV6-5 and TRBJ2-5; possible D gene TRBD1, 6 bases. V was shortened by 0 bases and J by 3 bases, with 11 bases between the two germline ends. Germline V gives CDR1 MNHEY, CDR2 SVGAGI. This CDR3 is 15 amino acids long. The DNA for the CDR3 is TGTGCCAGCAGTTACTCAGGGGGTAGTGAAGAGACCCAGTACTTC. As protein: CASSYSGGSEETQYF.

The chain employs TRBV5-1 and TRBJ2-7; TRBD1 matches at 8 bases. The CDR3 spans 14 residues. J was trimmed by 8 bases and V by 4 bases; bases with no gene match: 11. Germline CDR1 is SGHRS and CDR2 is YFSETQ. The DNA of the CDR3 is TGCGCCAGCAGCACCGGGACAGGTACGATACAGCAGTACTTC. Its protein product is CASSTGTGTIQQYF.

CDR3 residues: CASSLRYEQYF. The CDR3 region has the DNA TGTGCCAGCAGCTTGCGGTACGAGCAGTACTTC. The rearrangement links TRBV7-8 to TRBJ2-7; D gene unclear. Germline V gene data show CDR1 as SGHVS and CDR2 as FQNEAQ. The CDR3 is made up of 11 amino acids. Trimming removed 3 bases from V and 4 bases from J, with 4 bases in between.

The chain is built from TRBV5-5 and TRBJ1-5, with 8 nucleotides matching TRBD1. Germline CDR1 is SGHKS and CDR2 is YYEKEE (reference sequence). The length of the CDR3 is 16 residues. With 0 bases clipped from V and 7 bases from J, the junction kept 9 bases outside the gene matches. CDR3 nucleotides: TGTGCCAGCAGCTTGGTGGCGCCAGGGGGCTGGCAGCCCCAGCATTTT. Its translation: CASSLVAPGGWQPQHF.

The chain is built from TRBV27 and TRBJ2-7; TRBD2 matches at 10 bases. The trim removed 8 bases at V and 6 bases at J, leaving 13 bases unmatched. CDR3 length equals 15 residues. Germline V CDR1 and CDR2: MNHEY, SMNVEV (reference sequence). The CDR3 protein is CASWGYSGRSVEQYF. The CDR3 DNA follows: TGTGCCAGCTGGGGGTATAGCGGGAGGAGCGTCGAGCAGTACTTC.

This chain connects TRBV9 to TRBJ2-7, with 7 positions matching TRBD2. CDR1 and CDR2 from the germline V gene are SGDLS and YYNGEE. CDR3 size: 11 residues. With V trimmed by 7 bases and J by 2 bases, 0 bases remained unmatched. The CDR3 nucleotides read TGTGCCAGCGGGAGGGCCTACGAGCAGTACTTC. The encoded protein is CASGRAYEQYF.

The chain links TRBV19 to TRBJ2-1; unclear D gene. The CDR3 extends over 12 amino acids. V was shortened by 6 bases and J by 8 bases, with 11 bases between the two germline ends. From germline, CDR1 is LNHDA and CDR2 SQIVND (reference sequence). The CDR3 spells CASSRKWDEQFF. The CDR3 bases are TGTGCCAGTAGCAGGAAGTGGGATGAGCAGTTCTTC.

The chain links TRBV2 to TRBJ1-2, with D possibly TRBD1 on 5 matching bases. With 4 bases removed from V and 4 bases from J, the gap between germline ends came to 10 bases. CDR3 length equals 13 residues. Germline V gives CDR1 SNHLY, CDR2 FYNNEI. The CDR3 bases are TGTGCCAGCAGTGGGGGCGTCTTCTATGGCTACACCTTC. It is translated as CASSGGVFYGYTF.

The chain couples TRBV14 to TRBJ2-5; 7 positions agree with TRBD2. Germline values: CDR1 SGHDN, CDR2 FVKESK. This CDR3 is 18 amino acids long. The J segment lost 2 bases and the V segment lost 0 bases, leaving 12 bases of the junction unmatched. The CDR3 sequence: CASSQDGRLAAGQETQYF. In nucleotides, the CDR3 is TGTGCCAGCAGCCAAGATGGTAGGCTAGCGGCAGGACAAGAGACCCAGTACTTC.

The chain employs TRBV3-1 (or the pseudogene TRBV3-2) and TRBJ2-5, with 11 nucleotides matching TRBD1. The CDR3 is 15 residues long. V shed 6 bases and J 2 bases; nucleotides not matched to a gene: 5. CDR1 and CDR2 from the germline V gene are LGHDT and YNNKEL (reference sequence). The CDR3 sequence: CASRHRDRGQETQYF. CDR3 DNA sequence: TGTGCCAGCAGACACCGGGACAGGGGGCAAGAGACCCAGTACTTC.

On this clone: The same CDR3 can be traced to other DNA sequences in this sample. The rearrangement links TRBV19 to TRBJ2-2, with D hard to call. Trimming removed 6 bases from V and 1 base from J, with 3 bases in between. There are 12 residues in the CDR3. Looked up from germline, CDR1 is LNHDA and CDR2 is SQIVND (reference sequence). CDR3 coding DNA: TGTGCCAGTAGCTTGAACACCGGGGAGCTGTTTTTT. It encodes CASSLNTGELFF.

This clone has just a few counts. The CDR3 DNA is TGTGCCAGCCCGCCGGTCCCCCCCGGGGAGCTGTTTTTT. This sequence encodes CASPPVPPGELFF. This chain uses TRBV9 with TRBJ2-2; D uncertain. Trimming removed 7 bases from V and 6 bases from J, with 13 bases in between. Germline-derived CDR1 and CDR2 are SGDLS and YYNGEE. CDR3 length: 13 residues.

The CDR3 DNA follows: TGTGCCAGCAGCGAGTGGGGCCAGCCCCAGCATTTT. Translation: CASSEWGQPQHF. The V and J genes are TRBV6-2 or TRBV6-3 and TRBJ1-5, with D tentatively TRBD1 (5 bases). V was shortened by 6 bases and J by 7 bases, with 10 bases between the two germline ends. This CDR3 is 12 amino acids long. CDR1 is MNHEY and CDR2 is SVGEGT in the germline V gene.

The chain carries TRBV4-2 and TRBJ2-7; 11 bases line up with TRBD2. V was pared by 1 base and J by 5 bases, with 4 bases of the junction left unmatched. This CDR3 is 15 amino acids long. Germline CDR1 and CDR2: LGHNA and YNFKEQ. The CDR3 sequence: CASSQVLAGGDEQYF. The CDR3 DNA reads TGTGCCAGCAGCCAAGTTTTAGCGGGAGGGGACGAGCAGTACTTC.

J is TRBJ1-5 and V is TRBV12-5, with TRBD1 matching 8 bases. The CDR3 is 15 residues long. Per the germline V gene, CDR1 is LGHNT and CDR2 is FRNRAP. V trimming: 3 bases; J trimming: 4 bases; junction bases outside the gene matches: 5. CDR3 in DNA: TGTGCTAGTGGTTTAGGGACAGGTCCTAATCAGCCCCAGCATTTT. This translates into CASGLGTGPNQPQHF.

This clone was seen more than once but under ten times. V is TRBV5-1 and J is TRBJ1-1; TRBD1 matches at 7 bases. Germline V lookup: CDR1 SGHRS, CDR2 YFSETQ. Trimming removed 2 bases from V and 7 bases from J; junction bases left unmatched: 5. This CDR3 comprises 13 residues. The CDR3 DNA sequence: TGCGCCAGCAGCTTAGACAGGGCATATGAAGCTTTCTTT. It yields the protein CASSLDRAYEAFF.

A remark on this clone: Mismatch with germline at one junction end may stem from a read error. J is TRBJ2-1 and V is TRBV7-7; D is possibly TRBD2 (5 bases). Germline V lookup: CDR1 SSHAT, CDR2 FNYEAQ (reference sequence). This CDR3 is built from 15 residues. CDR3 residues: CASSIGPLDGSEQFF. CDR3 bases: TGTGCTAGCAGCATCGGGCCTTTAGATGGGAGTGAGCAGTTCTTC.

The CDR3 coding sequence is TGTGCCAGCGTTGGACTTAACAATGAGCAGTTCTTC. This codes for CASVGLNNEQFF. The chain links TRBV2 to TRBJ2-1, with D perhaps TRBD2 (5 bases). CDR3 length equals 12 residues. V lost 8 bases and J lost 5, with 10 bases in between. Germline V gene data show CDR1 as SNHLY and CDR2 as FYNNEI.

The rearrangement joins TRBV4-3 to TRBJ1-5; 9 nucleotides align to TRBD1. The CDR3 sequence is 18 residues long. The trim removed 1 base at V and 5 bases at J, leaving 12 bases unmatched. From germline, CDR1 is LGHNA and CDR2 YSLEER. CDR3 nucleotide sequence: TGCGCCAGCAGCCAAGTTATATCCAGGGGACAGGGTGATCAGCCCCAGCATTTT. Protein sequence: CASSQVISRGQGDQPQHF.

This chain links TRBV7-2 with TRBJ2-7, with a possible D match to TRBD2 (6 bases). The length of the CDR3 is 17 residues. Trimming removed 5 bases from V and 2 bases from J, with 22 bases in between. Per the germline V gene, CDR1 is SGHTA and CDR2 is FQGNSA. CDR3 sequence (DNA): TGTGCCAGCAGCCTATACCAGCTGGGCGGGGTGACCTACGAGCAGTACTTC. Amino acid sequence: CASSLYQLGGVTYEQYF.

This rearrangement joins TRBV19 to TRBJ2-7; 7 bases map to TRBD1. The germline V gene has CDR1 LNHDA and CDR2 SQIVND (reference sequence). The CDR3 has 15 residues. The ends lost 3 bases at V and 10 bases at J; junction bases unmatched: 15. As DNA, the CDR3 is TGTGCCAGTAGTATCTCGGTACAGGGGATTACGAAACAGTACTTC. This gives the protein CASSISVQGITKQYF.

This clone has more than one count but fewer than ten. The rearrangement links TRBV2 to TRBJ1-5, with D perhaps TRBD1 (5 bases). This CDR3 has 15 amino acids. V was clipped by 6 bases and J by 4 bases, with 16 bases between them. CDR1 is SNHLY, CDR2 FYNNEI, per germline. As DNA, the CDR3 is TGTGCCAGCAGGGTGGGGCCCGTCGGTAATCAGCCCCAGCATTTT. Its protein is CASRVGPVGNQPQHF.

To note about this clone: Other DNA variants within this sample encode the same CDR3. The genes are TRBV19 and TRBJ2-1; TRBD2 matches at 8 bases. This CDR3 is 14 amino acids long. With V trimmed by 3 bases and J by 10 bases, 8 bases remained unmatched. Germline-derived CDR1 and CDR2 are LNHDA and SQIVND (reference sequence). The CDR3 sequence: CASSIRAGVREQFF. DNA for the CDR3: TGTGCCAGTAGTATTCGAGCGGGAGTCCGCGAGCAGTTCTTC.

The rearrangement joins TRBV30 to TRBJ2-7; D ambiguous. CDR1 is GTSNPN and CDR2 is SVGIG in the germline V gene (reference sequence). Trimming pared 5 bases from V and 4 bases from J, leaving 9 bases between. The CDR3 is 11 amino acids. The chain's CDR3 is CAWGSLYEQYF. The CDR3 nucleotides are TGTGCCTGGGGTAGCCTATACGAGCAGTACTTC. Filled out from reference TRBV30 and TRBJ2-7, the complete variable domain reads SQTIHQWPATLVQPVGSPLSLECTVEGTSNPNLYWYRQAAGRGLQLLFYSVGIGQISSEVPQNLSASRPQDRQFILSSKKLLLSDSGFYLCAWGSLYEQYFGPGTRLTVT.

J is TRBJ2-7 and V is TRBV27, with a tentative D call TRBD1 (6 bases). Trimming cost V 3 bases and J 1 base, with 7 bases left between them. The CDR3 contains 13 residues. Germline CDR1 is MNHEY and CDR2 is SMNVEV (reference sequence). The CDR3 DNA reads as TGTGCCAGCAGTTTTACAGGGTCCTACGAGCAGTACTTC. It specifies CASSFTGSYEQYF.

Comments on this clone: Distinct nucleotide sequences in the sample also encode this CDR3. The chain employs TRBV11-2 and TRBJ2-7; no clear D gene. The ends were cut back, 0 bases at V and 4 bases at J, with 7 bases in the middle. CDR3 length: 13 amino acids. Germline V gene sequence: CDR1 SGHAT, CDR2 FQNNGV. The DNA of the CDR3 is TGTGCCAGCAGCTTAGACTATCGGTACGAGCAGTACTTC. Translation: CASSLDYRYEQYF. Based on the CDR3 plus reference TRBV11-2 and TRBJ2-7, the full variable domain is EAGVAQSPRYKIIEKRQSVAFWCNPISGHATLYWYQQILGQGPKLLIQFQNNGVVDDSQLPKDRFSAERLKGVDSTLKIQPAKLEDSAVYLCASSLDYRYEQYFGPGTRLTVT.

V usage is TRBV6-5 and J usage is TRBJ1-6; 9 nucleotides agree with TRBD1. The germline V gene has CDR1 MNHEY and CDR2 SVGAGI. J was trimmed by 10 bases and V by 8 bases; bases with no gene match: 9. The CDR3 spans 14 residues. This chain's CDR3 is CASGISGTGSPLHF. The CDR3 DNA reads as TGTGCCAGCGGAATATCCGGGACAGGGTCACCCCTCCACTTT.

The chain joins TRBV3-1 (or the pseudogene TRBV3-2) to TRBJ2-2; D ambiguous. The CDR3 length is 11 residues. V dropped 3 bases and J dropped 9 bases, with 5 bases sitting between them. Germline V lookup: CDR1 LGHDT, CDR2 YNNKEL (reference sequence). CDR3: CASSHLRELFF. Written as DNA, the CDR3 is TGTGCCAGCAGCCACCTAAGGGAGCTGTTTTTT.